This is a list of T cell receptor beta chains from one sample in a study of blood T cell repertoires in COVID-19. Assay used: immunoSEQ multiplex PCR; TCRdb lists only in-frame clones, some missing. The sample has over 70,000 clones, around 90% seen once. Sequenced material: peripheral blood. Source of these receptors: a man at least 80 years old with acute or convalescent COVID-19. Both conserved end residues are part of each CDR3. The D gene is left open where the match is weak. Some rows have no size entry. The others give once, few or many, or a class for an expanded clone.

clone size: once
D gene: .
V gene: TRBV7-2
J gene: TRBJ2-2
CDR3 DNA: TGTGCCAGCAGCTTAGTGGGGGGATCGGTCACCGGGGAGCTGTTTTTT
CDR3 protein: CASSLVGGSVTGELFF

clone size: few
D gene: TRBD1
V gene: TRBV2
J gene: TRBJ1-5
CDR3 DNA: TGTGCCAGCAGTTTAGCCGGGACAGCAAATCAGCCCCAGCATTTT
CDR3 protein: CASSLAGTANQPQHF

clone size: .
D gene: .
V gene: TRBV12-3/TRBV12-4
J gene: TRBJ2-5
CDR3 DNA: TGTGCCAGCAGTTTTGGGGGCCGGGAGACCCAGTACTTC
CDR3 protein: CASSFGGRETQYF

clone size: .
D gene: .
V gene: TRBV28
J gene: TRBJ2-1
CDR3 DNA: TGTGCCAGCAGTTCCCCCGCGGTACTAGACAATGAGCAGTTCTTC
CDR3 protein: CASSSPAVLDNEQFF

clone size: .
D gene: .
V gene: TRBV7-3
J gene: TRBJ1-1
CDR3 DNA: TGTGCCAGCAGCACCCAGGGAGGCGCCACTGAAGCTTTCTTT
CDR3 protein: CASSTQGGATEAFF

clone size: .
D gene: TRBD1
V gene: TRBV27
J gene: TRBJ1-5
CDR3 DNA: TGTGCCAGCAGTCCGGACAGGGGAGGAGGTCAGCCCCAGCATTTT
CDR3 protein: CASSPDRGGGQPQHF

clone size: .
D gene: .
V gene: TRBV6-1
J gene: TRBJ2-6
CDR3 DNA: TGTGCCAGCAGTGAAGCGCTTTTAGAAACAGGGTCCTCTGGGGCCAACGTCCTGACTTTC
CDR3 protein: CASSEALLETGSSGANVLTF

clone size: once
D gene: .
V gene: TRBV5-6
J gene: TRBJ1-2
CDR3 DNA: TGTGCCAGCTCCACAGGATCTGTTTATGGCTACACCTTC
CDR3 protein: CASSTGSVYGYTF

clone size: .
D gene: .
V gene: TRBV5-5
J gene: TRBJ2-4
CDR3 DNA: TGTGCCAGCAGCTTGGAGGGCGGACTTAGCAAAAACATTCAGTACTTC
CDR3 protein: CASSLEGGLSKNIQYF

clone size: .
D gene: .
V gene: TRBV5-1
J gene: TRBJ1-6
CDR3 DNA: TGCGCCAGCAGCTTGGAACAGGGTCGGGCCTCACCCCTCCACTTT
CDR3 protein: CASSLEQGRASPLHF

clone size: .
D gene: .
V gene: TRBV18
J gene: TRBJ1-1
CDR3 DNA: TGTGCCAGCTCACCACCGGCAGGGGTGGGCACTGAAGCTTTCTTT
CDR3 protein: CASSPPAGVGTEAFF

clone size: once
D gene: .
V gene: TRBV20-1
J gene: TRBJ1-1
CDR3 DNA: TGCAGTGGAGCTTCTAGCACTGAAGCTTTCTTT
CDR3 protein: CSGASSTEAFF

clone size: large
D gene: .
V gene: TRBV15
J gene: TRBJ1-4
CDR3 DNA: TGTGCCACCAGCAGAGAAACAGGTCAAAATGAAAAACTGTTTTTT
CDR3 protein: CATSRETGQNEKLFF

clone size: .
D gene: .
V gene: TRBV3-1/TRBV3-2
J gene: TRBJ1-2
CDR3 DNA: TGTGCCAGCAGGGACCCGGGGGGACGAGGGTACACCTTC
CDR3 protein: CASRDPGGRGYTF

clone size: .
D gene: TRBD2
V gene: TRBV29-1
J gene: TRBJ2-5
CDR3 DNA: TGCAGCGTTGAAGCTAGACTAGCGAAGTACTTC
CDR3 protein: CSVEARLAKYF

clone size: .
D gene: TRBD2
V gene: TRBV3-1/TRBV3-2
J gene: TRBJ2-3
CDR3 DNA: TGTGCCAGCAGCCAAGATCATGGTAGCGGGGTTTCTAGCACAGATACGCAGTATTTT
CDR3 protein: CASSQDHGSGVSSTDTQYF

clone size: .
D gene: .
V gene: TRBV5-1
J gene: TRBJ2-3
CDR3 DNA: TGCGCCAGCAGCTCAGAGACACTGAAGGGCACAGATACGCAGTATTTT
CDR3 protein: CASSSETLKGTDTQYF

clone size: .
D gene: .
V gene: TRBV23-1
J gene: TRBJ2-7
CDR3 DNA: TGCGCCAGCAGTCAAGTGGTTATGGAGATCTACGAGCAGTACTTC
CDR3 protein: CASSQVVMEIYEQYF

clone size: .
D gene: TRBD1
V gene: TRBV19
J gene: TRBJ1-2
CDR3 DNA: TGTGCCAGTAGTATGGGACAGGGACCCTATGGCTACACCTTC
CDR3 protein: CASSMGQGPYGYTF

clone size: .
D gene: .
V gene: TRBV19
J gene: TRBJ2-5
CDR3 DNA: TGTGCCAGTAGTATAGGGGAGGCGGGGTCCCGGGGGACCCAGTACTTC
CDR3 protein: CASSIGEAGSRGTQYF

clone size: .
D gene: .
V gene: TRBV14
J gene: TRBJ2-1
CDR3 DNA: TGTGCCAGCAGCCCCCACGACGGGTCATCTTACAATGAGCAGTTCTTC
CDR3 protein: CASSPHDGSSYNEQFF

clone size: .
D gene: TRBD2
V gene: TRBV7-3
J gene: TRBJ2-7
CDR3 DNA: TGTGCCAGCAGCTCCCCCGGGACTACTAGTTCGGAGCAGTACTTC
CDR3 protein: CASSSPGTTSSEQYF

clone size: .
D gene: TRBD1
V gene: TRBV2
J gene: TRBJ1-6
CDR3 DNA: TGTGCCAGCAGTGGGGGACAGGGGTATTCACCCCTCCACTTT
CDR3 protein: CASSGGQGYSPLHF

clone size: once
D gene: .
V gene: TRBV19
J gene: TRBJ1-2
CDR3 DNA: TGTGCCAGTAGTATAGCAGGATTTAATAACTATGGCTACACCTTC
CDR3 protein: CASSIAGFNNYGYTF

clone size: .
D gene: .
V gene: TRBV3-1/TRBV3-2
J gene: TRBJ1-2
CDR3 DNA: TGTGCCAGCAGCCCTCTCTTTATAGAGCGAGTAGATAGCTACACCTTC
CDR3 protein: CASSPLFIERVDSYTF

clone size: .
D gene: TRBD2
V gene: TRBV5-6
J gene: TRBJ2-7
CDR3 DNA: TGTGCCAGCACCCGCCGGGACTACGTCTCCTACGAGCAGTACTTC
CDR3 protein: CASTRRDYVSYEQYF

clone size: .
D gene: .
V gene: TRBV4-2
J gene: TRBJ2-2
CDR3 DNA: TGTGCCAGCAGCCAAGATACTTCGGAGACAGGCGGGGAGCTGTTTTTT
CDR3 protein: CASSQDTSETGGELFF

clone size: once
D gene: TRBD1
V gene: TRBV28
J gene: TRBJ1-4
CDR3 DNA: TGTGCCAGCAGTTCCGGGACAGGGGGCGAAGAAAAACTGTTTTTT
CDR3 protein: CASSSGTGGEEKLFF

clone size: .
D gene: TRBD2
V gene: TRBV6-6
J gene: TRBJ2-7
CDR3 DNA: TGTGCCACCTTCTCCCAGCTAGCGGGAGAAGAGCAGTACTTC
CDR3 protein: CATFSQLAGEEQYF

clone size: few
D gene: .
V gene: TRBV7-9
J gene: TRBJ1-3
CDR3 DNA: TGTGCCAGCAGTCAGGGTGGTTACACCATATATTTT
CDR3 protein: CASSQGGYTIYF

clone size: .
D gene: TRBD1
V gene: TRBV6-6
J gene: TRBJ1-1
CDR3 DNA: TGTGCCAGCATTGAGGGGGCTAATGAAGCTTTCTTT
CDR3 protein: CASIEGANEAFF

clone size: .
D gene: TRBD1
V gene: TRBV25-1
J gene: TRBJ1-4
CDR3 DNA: TGTGCCAGCAACGGACAGGGCCCCAATGAAAAACTGTTTTTT
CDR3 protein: CASNGQGPNEKLFF

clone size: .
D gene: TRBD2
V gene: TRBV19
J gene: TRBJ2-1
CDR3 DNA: TGTGCCAGTAAAACTAGCGGGGAGCGCTCCTACAATGAGCAGTTCTTC
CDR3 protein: CASKTSGERSYNEQFF

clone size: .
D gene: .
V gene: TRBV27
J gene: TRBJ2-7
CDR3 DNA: TGTGCCAGCAGTGAGACACTTAACTCCTACGAGCAGTACTTC
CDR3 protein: CASSETLNSYEQYF

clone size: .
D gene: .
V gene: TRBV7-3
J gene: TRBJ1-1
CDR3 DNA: TGTGCCAGCAGCTTAAGCGGGGCAAGGAACACTGAAGCTTTCTTT
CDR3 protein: CASSLSGARNTEAFF

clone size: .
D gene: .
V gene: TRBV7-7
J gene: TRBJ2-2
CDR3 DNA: TGTGCCAGCAGCCCACTAGGCGGGGTCAACACCGGGGAGCTGTTTTTT
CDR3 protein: CASSPLGGVNTGELFF

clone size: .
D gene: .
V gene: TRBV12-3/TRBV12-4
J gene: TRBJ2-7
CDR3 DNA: TGTGCCAGCAGTTCCGGGGGATACGAGCAGTACTTC
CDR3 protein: CASSSGGYEQYF

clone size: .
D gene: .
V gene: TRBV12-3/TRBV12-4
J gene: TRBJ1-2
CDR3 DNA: TGTGCCAGCAGTCAGGTTCAAGGCTACACCTTC
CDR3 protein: CASSQVQGYTF

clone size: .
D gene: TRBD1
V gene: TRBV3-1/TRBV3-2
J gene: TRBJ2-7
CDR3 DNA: TGTGCCAGCAGCCAAGGGACAGGGGGCTACGAGCAGTACTTC
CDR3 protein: CASSQGTGGYEQYF

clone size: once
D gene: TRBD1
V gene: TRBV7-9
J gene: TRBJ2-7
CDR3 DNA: TGTGCCAGCAGCTTAGAAGGGGGACAGGGCAGCCACGAGCAGTACTTC
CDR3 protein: CASSLEGGQGSHEQYF

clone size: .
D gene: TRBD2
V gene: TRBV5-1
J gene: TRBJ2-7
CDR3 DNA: TGCGCCAGCAGCATAGGACTAGCGGGGGGAAGTGAGCAGTACTTC
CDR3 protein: CASSIGLAGGSEQYF

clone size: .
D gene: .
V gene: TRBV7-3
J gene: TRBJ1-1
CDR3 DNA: TGTGCCAGCAGCCGCACTCTTGGGAACACTGAAGCTTTCTTT
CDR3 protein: CASSRTLGNTEAFF